Presented here are 14 T cell receptor beta chains from one specimen sequenced in a study of cytomegalovirus exposure and HLA in healthy donors. Both 60 Vbeta primers and 13 Jbeta primers went into the PCR. Data came from immunoSEQ multiplex PCR; TCRdb stores just in-frame clones and leaves some out. The data hold roughly 100,000 clones, with over 70% observed a single time. The specimen was PBMCs. These receptors originate from a boy under 18 in good health and CMV-seronegative.

The chain uses TRBV2 and TRBJ1-2; 9 nucleotides agree with TRBD1. CDR3 length: 19 residues. Germline V gene sequence: CDR1 SNHLY, CDR2 FYNNEI. Trimming removed 0 bases from V and 0 bases from J; junction bases left unmatched: 11. In DNA form, the CDR3 reads TGTGCCAGCAGTGAAGCGGGTTACAGGGGGCTCTTAGCTAACTATGGCTACACCTTC. The encoded protein is CASSEAGYRGLLANYGYTF.

The V call is TRBV5-1, the J call TRBJ2-7, with 8 bases identical to TRBD1. V gave up 1 base and J gave up 3 bases; unmatched junction bases: 3. CDR1 is SGHRS, CDR2 YFSETQ, per germline. This CDR3 has 14 amino acids. This CDR3 reads CASSLRTGYYEQYF. The CDR3, as DNA: TGCGCCAGCAGCTTGCGGACAGGGTACTACGAGCAGTACTTC.

The sample holds one count of this clone. The chain recombines TRBV20-1 with TRBJ2-3; possible D gene TRBD1, 5 bases. This CDR3 is built from 11 residues. Germline CDR1 is DFQATT and CDR2 is SNEGSKA (reference sequence). The V end was cut by 6 bases, the J end by 8 bases, with 12 bases between. The CDR3 reads CSAVRGGTQYF. DNA for the CDR3: TGCAGTGCAGTTAGGGGCGGTACGCAGTATTTT.

The rearrangement links TRBV6-4 to TRBJ1-6, with 11 bases that match TRBD1. V lost 2 bases and J lost 9; bases outside the gene matches: 0. Germline CDR1 MRHNA, CDR2 SNTAGT. This CDR3 is built from 14 residues. CDR3 nucleotide sequence: TGTGCCAGCAGTGACGGACAGGGGGCTTCACCCCTCCACTTT. The encoded protein is CASSDGQGASPLHF.

V gene TRBV2 combines with J gene TRBJ2-7, with TRBD2 matching 10 bases. The CDR3 is 13 amino acids. CDR1 is SNHLY, CDR2 FYNNEI, per germline. After removal of 10 bases from V and 6 bases from J, the junction contained 9 bases not matched to a gene. This CDR3 reads CATSSGREREQYF. The CDR3 coding sequence is TGTGCCACGTCCAGCGGGAGGGAGCGCGAGCAGTACTTC.

J is TRBJ1-2 and V is TRBV5-1, with 9 bases aligning to TRBD1. J gave up 7 bases and V 5 bases, and 12 bases lay outside the gene matches. The CDR3 spans 15 residues. Germline CDR1 is SGHRS and CDR2 is YFSETQ. The DNA for the CDR3 is TGCGCCAGCAGAGATATCACAGGGGGCGGAGGTGGCTACACCTTC. Its translation: CASRDITGGGGGYTF.

This CDR3 reads CSVARGQGNEQYF. The CDR3 DNA follows: TGCAGCGTTGCCCGGGGACAGGGGAACGAGCAGTACTTC. V usage is TRBV29-1 and J usage is TRBJ2-7; 10 bases align to TRBD1. The CDR3 totals 13 residues. The germline gives CDR1 SQVTM, CDR2 ANQGSEA. J was trimmed by 5 bases and V by 4 bases; bases with no gene match: 5.

This clone was seen once. This sequence joins TRBV6-4 and TRBJ1-2; D is undetermined. Trimming removed 0 bases at V and 5 bases at J, with 16 bases between. This CDR3 spans 16 amino acids. The germline gives CDR1 MRHNA, CDR2 SNTAGT. CDR3 sequence: CASSDSPAESVYGYTF. The CDR3, as DNA: TGTGCCAGCAGTGACTCGCCGGCAGAAAGCGTGTATGGCTACACCTTC.

The V and J genes are TRBV29-1 and TRBJ2-1; 9 bases map to TRBD2. In germline, CDR1 is SQVTM, CDR2 ANQGSEA. The V gene end was trimmed by 4 bases and the J gene end by 4 bases; junction bases not matched to a gene: 11. The CDR3 is made up of 16 amino acids. The CDR3 region has the DNA TGCAGCGTTGTACTCGCGGGAGGGACTAGTTACAATGAGCAGTTCTTC. This sequence encodes CSVVLAGGTSYNEQFF.

This chain connects TRBV28 to TRBJ1-1; 10 bases align to TRBD1. Germline V CDR1 and CDR2: MDHEN, SYDVKM. This CDR3 has 15 residues. Trimming removed 6 bases from V and 4 bases from J; junction bases left unmatched: 8. CDR3 nucleotide sequence: TGTGCCAGCAGCACTCCCCGGACAGGGGGCACTGAAGCTTTCTTT. Protein sequence: CASSTPRTGGTEAFF.

This clone came up a few times. CDR3 region: CASSSGQTGQPQHF. Written as DNA, the CDR3 is TGCGCCAGCAGCTCGGGACAGACGGGTCAGCCCCAGCATTTT. This chain uses TRBV5-1 with TRBJ1-5; TRBD1 matches 7 bases. With V trimmed by 3 bases and J by 6 bases, 6 bases remained unmatched. Germline-derived CDR1 and CDR2 are SGHRS and YFSETQ. The CDR3 has 14 residues.

The chain joins TRBV9 to TRBJ1-2, with a weak D call TRBD1 (6 bases). The CDR3 totals 14 residues. Trimming pared 4 bases from V and 6 bases from J, leaving 16 bases between. The germline V gene has CDR1 SGDLS and CDR2 YYNGEE. The CDR3 loop is CASSPRPGGHGYTF. The CDR3 bases are TGTGCCAGCAGCCCTCGACCGGGGGGCCATGGCTACACCTTC.

The chain recombines TRBV11-3 with TRBJ1-1; D gene unclear. CDR3 size: 15 residues. CDR1 is SGHNT, CDR2 YENEEA, per germline. The V end was cut by 1 base, the J end by 3 bases, with 12 bases between. CDR3 sequence reads: CASSLGRVVDTEAFF. CDR3 bases: TGTGCCAGCAGCTTAGGTCGGGTAGTGGACACTGAAGCTTTCTTT.

V and J are TRBV4-1 and TRBJ2-1; perhaps TRBD1 as D (6 bases). V lost 0 bases, J lost 2 bases, and 11 bases lay in between. This CDR3 region has 16 residues. Germline V gives CDR1 MGHRA, CDR2 YSYEKL. CDR3 amino acids: CASSQELGDTYNEQFF. CDR3 in DNA: TGCGCCAGCAGCCAAGAACTCGGGGACACCTACAATGAGCAGTTCTTC.